Listed below are T cell receptor beta chains from one sample, sequenced in a study of T cell repertoires in cytomegalovirus infection. TCRdb reprocessed the reads with MiXCR, giving one entry per CDR3 protein. The sample gives fewer than 550,000 distinct CDR3 sequences, 26% of which show up once; roughly 13% is in the top ten. Sequenced: PBMCs. These receptors came from a human donor in good health (CMV status not recorded). Some clones in this sample may be carry-over from other donors' samples. The CDR3 runs from the conserved cysteine through the conserved F or W. The order of the fields is clone size, D gene, V gene, J gene, CDR3 DNA, CDR3 protein. The D gene is left open where the match is weak. A clone size is listed for some rows: how often the clone was seen (once, few, many), or a class if it is expanded.

abundance: few; d_gene: .; v_gene: TRBV25-1; j_gene: TRBJ1-1; CDR3nt: TGTGCCAACACGGGGGTCACTGAAGCTTTCTTT; CDR3aa: CANTGVTEAFF
abundance: .; d_gene: .; v_gene: TRBV6-2/TRBV6-3; j_gene: TRBJ2-1; CDR3nt: TGTGCCAGCAGCACCTCGAGGAGAGGAGGGGCTTACAATGAGCAGTTCTTC; CDR3aa: CASSTSRRGGAYNEQFF
abundance: few; d_gene: TRBD2; v_gene: TRBV6-2/TRBV6-3; j_gene: TRBJ2-1; CDR3nt: TGTGCCAGCAGTACCCTCTTGCGGGGGAGTCGGTTTCGCTCCTACAATGAGCAGTTCTTC; CDR3aa: CASSTLLRGSRFRSYNEQFF
abundance: many; d_gene: .; v_gene: TRBV7-6; j_gene: TRBJ2-5; CDR3nt: TGTGCCAGCAGCCCTCACCATTCCGGGGGGCCGGAGACCCAGTACTTC; CDR3aa: CASSPHHSGGPETQYF
abundance: few; d_gene: .; v_gene: TRBV28; j_gene: TRBJ1-1; CDR3nt: TGTGCCAGCAGTTTATCACAGGGCAGAGAAGCTTTCTTT; CDR3aa: CASSLSQGREAFF
abundance: .; d_gene: .; v_gene: TRBV7-2; j_gene: TRBJ1-2; CDR3nt: TGTGCCAGCACCACGTGGGGGGGATCAAGATATGGCTACACCTTC; CDR3aa: CASTTWGGSRYGYTF
abundance: few; d_gene: TRBD1; v_gene: TRBV4-1; j_gene: TRBJ2-1; CDR3nt: TGCGCCAGCAGCCAAGTGAGGGGGCCATCCTACAATGAGCAGTTCTTC; CDR3aa: CASSQVRGPSYNEQFF
abundance: many; d_gene: .; v_gene: TRBV7-2; j_gene: TRBJ2-1; CDR3nt: TGTGCCAGCAGCCAATCCTGGGATGAGCAGTTCTTC; CDR3aa: CASSQSWDEQFF
abundance: many; d_gene: TRBD1; v_gene: TRBV7-2; j_gene: TRBJ2-5; CDR3nt: TGTGCCAGCAGCTTCGTGGAGGACAGGGAGACCCAGTACTTC; CDR3aa: CASSFVEDRETQYF
abundance: many; d_gene: .; v_gene: TRBV7-6; j_gene: TRBJ2-5; CDR3nt: TGTGCCAGCAGCGCACAGGGCACTCAAGAGACCCAGTACTTC; CDR3aa: CASSAQGTQETQYF
abundance: .; d_gene: TRBD2; v_gene: TRBV4-3; j_gene: TRBJ2-5; CDR3nt: TGCGCCAGCAGCCAGAGGGACTACGTCCGGGAGACCCAGTACTTC; CDR3aa: CASSQRDYVRETQYF
abundance: .; d_gene: .; v_gene: TRBV19; j_gene: TRBJ2-2; CDR3nt: TGTGCCAGTAGTATTTATATGCGCGTCCAGAACACCGGGGAGCTGTTTTTT; CDR3aa: CASSIYMRVQNTGELFF
abundance: few; d_gene: .; v_gene: TRBV12-3/TRBV12-4; j_gene: TRBJ1-2; CDR3nt: TGTGCCAGCAGCCCTACCGAGGATCGAGCTAACTATGGCTACACCTTC; CDR3aa: CASSPTEDRANYGYTF
abundance: .; d_gene: .; v_gene: TRBV6-2/TRBV6-3; j_gene: TRBJ2-3; CDR3nt: TGTGCCAGCGGGGGCGCGAGGACAGATACGCAGTATTTT; CDR3aa: CASGGARTDTQYF
abundance: .; d_gene: TRBD1; v_gene: TRBV10-3; j_gene: TRBJ2-6; CDR3nt: TGTGCCATCAGCCCACCGGGACAGGGAGTCTCTGGGGCCAACGTCCTGACTTTC; CDR3aa: CAISPPGQGVSGANVLTF
abundance: few; d_gene: .; v_gene: TRBV12-3/TRBV12-4; j_gene: TRBJ2-1; CDR3nt: TGTGCCAGCAGTTGGTACAATGAGCAGTTCTTC; CDR3aa: CASSWYNEQFF